One sample yielded the 25 T cell receptor beta chains listed below, sequenced in a study of T cell responses to AZD1222 COVID-19 vaccine. Here immunoSEQ multiplex PCR was the method, and the copy in TCRdb shows in-frame clones only, minus some. The top ten hold roughly 2.4% of the sample, which has over 100,000 clones, around 85% seen once. Sample: peripheral blood, taken on day 0 of AZD1222 vaccination. The origin of the receptors is an adult in good health.

The V and J genes are TRBV10-3 and TRBJ2-1, with TRBD2 matching 11 bases. Germline V gives CDR1 ENHRY, CDR2 SYGVKD. The V and J ends lost 7 bases and 7 bases, in that order; junction bases with no gene match: 9. The CDR3 runs 15 residues. The chain's CDR3 is CAITQLAGELNEQFF. As DNA, the CDR3 is TGTGCCATCACCCAACTAGCGGGAGAGTTAAATGAGCAGTTCTTC.

The genes are TRBV7-9 and TRBJ1-2, with a possible D match to TRBD1 (5 bases). The CDR3 is made up of 14 amino acids. V dropped 3 bases and J dropped 3 bases, with 11 bases sitting between them. Germline V gives CDR1 SEHNR, CDR2 FQNEAQ (reference sequence). The CDR3 sequence is CASSFTTGDYGYTF. The CDR3 coding sequence is TGTGCCAGCAGCTTCACCACAGGAGACTATGGCTACACCTTC.

The chain has TRBV6-9 and TRBJ1-1; 7 nucleotides match TRBD1. There are 15 residues in the CDR3. In germline, CDR1 is MNHGY, CDR2 SVAAGI. The V gene end was trimmed by 9 bases and the J gene end by 6 bases; junction bases not matched to a gene: 16. The CDR3, as DNA: TGTGCCAGGTTCCGGGACAGCGGGCCGGATCCTGAAGCTTTCTTT. Translated: CARFRDSGPDPEAFF.

The chain employs TRBV28 and TRBJ2-7; no reliable D call. CDR1 is MDHEN, CDR2 SYDVKM, per germline. The CDR3 extends over 13 amino acids. V was clipped by 4 bases and J by 4 bases, with 11 bases between them. The CDR3 DNA sequence: TGTGCCAGCAGTTCCCCCCCCGGATACGAGCAGTACTTC. This encodes CASSSPPGYEQYF. The variable domain in full, completed from reference TRBV28 and TRBJ2-7, reads DVKVTQSSRYLVKRTGEKVFLECVQDMDHENMFWYRQDPGLGLRLIYFSYDVKMKEKGDIPEGYSVSREKKERFSLILESASTNQTSMYLCASSSPPGYEQYFGPGTRLTVT.

The V call is TRBV7-2, the J call TRBJ2-7; 12 nucleotides align to TRBD2. CDR3 size: 17 residues. Germline CDR1 SGHTA, CDR2 FQGNSA. Trimming cost V 5 bases and J 2 bases; bases outside gene matches: 10. CDR3: CASSLGTSGPSPYEQYF. The CDR3 nucleotides read TGTGCCAGCAGCCTAGGGACTAGCGGGCCTTCCCCCTACGAGCAGTACTTC.

The chain uses TRBV27 and TRBJ2-1; 8 bases match TRBD1. This CDR3 is built from 17 residues. Germline V gene lookup returns CDR1 MNHEY and CDR2 SMNVEV (reference sequence). Losses at the gene ends were 6 bases for V and 6 bases for J; bases not matched to a gene: 16. DNA for the CDR3: TGTGCCAGCAGCACCTACATCTCAGGGGGCAGGGGCAATGAGCAGTTCTTC. This encodes CASSTYISGGRGNEQFF.

The chain joins TRBV19 to TRBJ2-5; TRBD2 matches 8 bases. After removal of 1 base from V and 4 bases from J, the junction contained 5 bases not matched to a gene. Looked up from germline, CDR1 is LNHDA and CDR2 is SQIVND (reference sequence). The CDR3 loop spans 15 amino acids. The CDR3 loop reads CASSIAGGLAETQYF. For the CDR3, the DNA is TGTGCCAGTAGTATAGCGGGGGGGCTCGCAGAGACCCAGTACTTC.

The genes are TRBV6-5 and TRBJ2-2; 11 bases fit TRBD2. This CDR3 has 15 residues. The germline CDR1 and CDR2 sequences are MNHEY and SVGAGI. V shed 7 bases and J 6 bases; nucleotides not matched to a gene: 7. The CDR3 nucleotides read TGTGCCAGCACTTTAGCGGGAGGGCCCCCCGGGGAGCTGTTTTTT. Amino acids: CASTLAGGPPGELFF.

This clone was observed once. The chain is built from TRBV19 and TRBJ2-5, with D possibly matching TRBD2 (5 bases). Trimming left V 1 base short and J 5 bases short, with 8 bases between. CDR1 and CDR2 (germline): LNHDA, SQIVND (reference sequence). The CDR3 contains 13 residues. CDR3 loop: CASSIGGKETQYF. DNA of the CDR3: TGTGCCAGTAGTATAGGAGGGAAGGAGACCCAGTACTTC.

The chain is built from TRBV27 and TRBJ1-5; D remains ambiguous. From germline, CDR1 is MNHEY and CDR2 SMNVEV (reference sequence). V was trimmed by 6 bases and J by 0 bases, leaving 18 bases between them. This CDR3 has 17 amino acids. The CDR3 loop is CASRPEGVFYSNQPQHF. In nucleotides, the CDR3 is TGTGCCAGCAGGCCCGAGGGAGTCTTCTATAGCAATCAGCCCCAGCATTTT.

The V call is TRBV2, the J call TRBJ2-1; the match to TRBD2 covers 8 bases. CDR3 length: 14 residues. The V gene's germline CDR1 is SNHLY and CDR2 FYNNEI. Trimming cost V 0 bases and J 16 bases; bases outside gene matches: 11. CDR3 nucleotide sequence: TGTGCCAGCAGTGAAGCAGCGGGAGTGAAGCGCACCTTCTTC. It yields the protein CASSEAAGVKRTFF.

This chain links TRBV9 with TRBJ1-2; possibly TRBD1 for D (6 bases). This CDR3 region has 14 residues. Germline V gene lookup returns CDR1 SGDLS and CDR2 YYNGEE. V gave up 0 bases and J gave up 4 bases, with 10 bases separating them. CDR3 bases: TGTGCCAGCAGCGTAGAGATAGGGGGCTATGGCTACACCTTC. This gives the protein CASSVEIGGYGYTF.

Written as DNA, the CDR3 is TGTGCCAGTAGTATGCGGACCCCGGCAGGGACCGGGGAGCTGTTTTTT. This sequence encodes CASSMRTPAGTGELFF. The gene calls are TRBV19 and TRBJ2-2; a weak D match, TRBD1 (5 bases). Germline assignment: CDR1 LNHDA and CDR2 SQIVND (reference sequence). V was pared by 3 bases and J by 5 bases, with 16 bases between. The CDR3 consists of 16 residues.

This chain uses TRBV11-2 with TRBJ2-1; D remains ambiguous. The CDR3 totals 13 residues. Germline loops: CDR1 SGHAT, CDR2 FQNNGV. V lost 1 base and J lost 5, with 6 bases in between. The CDR3 loop is CASSLVLDNEQFF. The CDR3 DNA reads as TGTGCCAGCAGCTTAGTTCTAGACAATGAGCAGTTCTTC.

V usage is TRBV28 and J usage is TRBJ1-2; the D is unclear. CDR3 size: 15 residues. Germline CDR1 MDHEN, CDR2 SYDVKM. The V end lost 5 bases, the J end lost 4 bases, and 17 bases lay between the germline ends. CDR3 bases: TGTGCCAGCAGTCCACTACGGGCTCTTCGCTATGGCTACACCTTC. This codes for CASSPLRALRYGYTF.

The chain links TRBV5-1 to TRBJ2-2; D is unresolved. CDR1 is SGHRS, CDR2 YFSETQ, per germline. Trimming left V 0 bases short and J 7 bases short, with 16 bases between. The CDR3 length is 16 residues. Here the CDR3 reads CASSLESYQDLGELFF. In nucleotides, the CDR3 is TGCGCCAGCAGCTTGGAGTCCTACCAAGACCTCGGGGAGCTGTTTTTT.

This chain connects TRBV19 to TRBJ1-1; a possible D gene is TRBD1 (5 bases). Trimming left V 2 bases short and J 11 bases short, with 18 bases between. The CDR3 totals 14 residues. Germline loops: CDR1 LNHDA, CDR2 SQIVND (reference sequence). CDR3: CASSITGDALSAFF. CDR3 DNA: TGTGCCAGTAGTATAACCGGGGACGCCCTTTCCGCTTTCTTT.

This clone showed up just a few times. The rearrangement uses TRBV6-1 and TRBJ1-5; D may be TRBD1 (5 bases). The CDR3 spans 18 residues. CDR1 and CDR2 from the germline V gene are MNHNS and SASEGT. Trimming cost V 0 bases and J 0 bases, with 15 bases left between them. DNA for the CDR3: TGTGCCAGCAGTGAAGCGCTCTGGCGGGGGGATAGCAATCAGCCCCAGCATTTT. It is translated as CASSEALWRGDSNQPQHF.

For the CDR3, the DNA is TGTGCCAGCAGCGTAGAGGGGGGGCCTAATTCACCCCTCCACTTT. Its protein product is CASSVEGGPNSPLHF. The rearrangement joins TRBV9 to TRBJ1-6; D may be TRBD1 (6 bases). The CDR3 sequence is 15 residues long. Germline CDR1 and CDR2: SGDLS and YYNGEE. Trimming left V 0 bases short and J 6 bases short, with 10 bases between.

The V call is TRBV12-3 or TRBV12-4, the J call TRBJ2-5, with 7 bases fitting TRBD2. The ends lost 4 bases at V and 4 bases at J; junction bases unmatched: 3. The CDR3 is made up of 13 amino acids. The DNA of the CDR3 is TGTGCCAGCAGTTACACGGGGGGAGAGACCCAGTACTTC. It specifies CASSYTGGETQYF.

Only one count was recorded for this clone. The rearrangement joins TRBV6-1 to TRBJ2-5, with 8 bases that match TRBD1. The CDR3 runs 16 residues. Germline-derived CDR1 and CDR2 are MNHNS and SASEGT. V was pared by 3 bases and J by 0 bases, with 6 bases of the junction left unmatched. The CDR3 bases are TGTGCCAGCAGTGAGGGGACAGGCTCGTACCAAGAGACCCAGTACTTC. This encodes CASSEGTGSYQETQYF.

Worth noting for this clone: One end of the junction is discordant with germline, which a read error may explain. J is TRBJ1-1 and V is TRBV24-1; maybe TRBD1 (6 bases). The CDR3 covers 14 residues. Germline CDR1 KGHDR, CDR2 SFDVKD. The DNA of the CDR3 is TGTGCCACCAGAGATTGGGGGCAAGACACTGAAGCTTTCTTT. It encodes CATRDWGQDTEAFF.

This clone was detected once. The genes are TRBV28 and TRBJ2-7, with 10 positions matching TRBD1. Germline V gene lookup returns CDR1 MDHEN and CDR2 SYDVKM. The J segment lost 2 bases and the V segment lost 7 bases, leaving 5 bases of the junction unmatched. There are 14 residues in the CDR3. This CDR3 is CASTRGTGAYEQYF. For the CDR3, the DNA is TGTGCCAGCACCCGTGGGACAGGGGCCTACGAGCAGTACTTC.

The gene calls are TRBV20-1 and TRBJ2-3; maybe TRBD1 (5 bases). The CDR3 is 15 residues long. The V and J ends lost 3 bases and 4 bases respectively, with 17 bases between them. The germline CDR1 and CDR2 sequences are DFQATT and SNEGSKA (reference sequence). The CDR3 spells CSASEGQGWADTQYF. The CDR3 bases are TGCAGTGCTAGTGAAGGGCAGGGATGGGCAGATACGCAGTATTTT.

The rearrangement uses TRBV27 and TRBJ2-2, with D unresolved. V lost 5 bases and J lost 6, with 4 bases in between. This CDR3 is built from 11 residues. Per the germline V gene, CDR1 is MNHEY and CDR2 is SMNVEV (reference sequence). CDR3 DNA: TGTGCCAGCAGTCTCTCCGGGGAGCTGTTTTTT. Protein sequence: CASSLSGELFF.